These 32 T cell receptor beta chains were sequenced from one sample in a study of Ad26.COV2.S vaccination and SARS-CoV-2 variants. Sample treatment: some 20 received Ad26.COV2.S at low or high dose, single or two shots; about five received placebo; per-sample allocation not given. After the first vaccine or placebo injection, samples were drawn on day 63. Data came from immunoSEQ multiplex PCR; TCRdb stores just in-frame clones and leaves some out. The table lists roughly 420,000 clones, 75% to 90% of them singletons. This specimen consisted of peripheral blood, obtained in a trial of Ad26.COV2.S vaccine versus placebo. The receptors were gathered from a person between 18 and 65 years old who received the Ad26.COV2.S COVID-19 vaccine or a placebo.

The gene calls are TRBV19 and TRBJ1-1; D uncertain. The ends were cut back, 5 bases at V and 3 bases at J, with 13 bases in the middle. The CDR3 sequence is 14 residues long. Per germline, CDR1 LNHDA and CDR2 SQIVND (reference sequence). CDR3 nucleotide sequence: TGTGCCAGTAGTTCATGGGGAAGAGACACTGAAGCTTTCTTT. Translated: CASSSWGRDTEAFF.

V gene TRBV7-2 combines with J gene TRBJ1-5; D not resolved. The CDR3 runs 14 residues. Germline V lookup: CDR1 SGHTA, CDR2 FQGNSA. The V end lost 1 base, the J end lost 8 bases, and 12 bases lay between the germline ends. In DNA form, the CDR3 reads TGTGCCAGCAGCTTAGGAGGACGCCCCAAGCCCCAGCATTTT. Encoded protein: CASSLGGRPKPQHF.

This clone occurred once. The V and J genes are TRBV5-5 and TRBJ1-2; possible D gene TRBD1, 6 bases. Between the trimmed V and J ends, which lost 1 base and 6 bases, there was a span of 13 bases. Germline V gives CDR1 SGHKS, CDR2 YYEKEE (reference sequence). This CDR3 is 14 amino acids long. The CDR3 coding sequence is TGTGCCAGCAGCTTGTGGGCACAGGGCGATGGCTACACCTTC. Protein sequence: CASSLWAQGDGYTF.

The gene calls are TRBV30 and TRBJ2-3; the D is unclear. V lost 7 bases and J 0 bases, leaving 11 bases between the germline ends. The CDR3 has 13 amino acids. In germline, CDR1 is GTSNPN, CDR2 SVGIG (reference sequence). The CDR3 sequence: CASSSASTDTQYF. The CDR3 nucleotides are TGTGCCTCGTCAAGCGCTAGCACAGATACGCAGTATTTT.

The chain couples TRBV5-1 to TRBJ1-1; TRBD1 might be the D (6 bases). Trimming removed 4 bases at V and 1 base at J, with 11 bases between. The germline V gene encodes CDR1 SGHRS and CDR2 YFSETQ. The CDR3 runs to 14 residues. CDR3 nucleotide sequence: TGCGCCAGCAGCAGGACGACAGGGAACACTGAAGCTTTCTTT. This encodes CASSRTTGNTEAFF. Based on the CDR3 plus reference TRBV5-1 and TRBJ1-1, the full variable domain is KAGVTQTPRYLIKTRGQQVTLSCSPISGHRSVSWYQQTPGQGLQFLFEYFSETQRNKGNFPGRFSGRQFSNSRSEMNVSTLELGDSALYLCASSRTTGNTEAFFGQGTRLTVV.

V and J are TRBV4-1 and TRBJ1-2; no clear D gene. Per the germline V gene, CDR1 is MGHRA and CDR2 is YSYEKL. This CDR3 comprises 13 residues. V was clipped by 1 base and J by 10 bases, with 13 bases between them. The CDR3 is CASSQVLLLFYTF. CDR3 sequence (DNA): TGCGCCAGCAGCCAAGTTCTTCTCCTCTTCTACACCTTC.

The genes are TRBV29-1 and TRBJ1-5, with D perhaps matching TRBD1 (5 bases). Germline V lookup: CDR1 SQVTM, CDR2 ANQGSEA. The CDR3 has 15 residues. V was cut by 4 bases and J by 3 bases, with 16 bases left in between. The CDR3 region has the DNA TGCAGCGTTGGACACGGCCCGGGGCACAATCAGCCCCAGCATTTT. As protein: CSVGHGPGHNQPQHF.

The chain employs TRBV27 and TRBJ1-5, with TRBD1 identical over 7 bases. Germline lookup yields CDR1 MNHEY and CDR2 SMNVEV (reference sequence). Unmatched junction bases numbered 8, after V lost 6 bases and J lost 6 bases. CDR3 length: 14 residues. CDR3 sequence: CASSYTGVGQPQHF. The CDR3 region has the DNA TGTGCCAGCAGCTACACAGGGGTGGGTCAGCCCCAGCATTTT.

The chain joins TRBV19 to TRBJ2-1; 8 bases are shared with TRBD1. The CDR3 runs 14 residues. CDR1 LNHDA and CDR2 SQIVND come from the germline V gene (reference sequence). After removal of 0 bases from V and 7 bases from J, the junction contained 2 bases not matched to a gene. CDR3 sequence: CASSIDRTGNEQFF. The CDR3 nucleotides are TGTGCCAGTAGTATAGACCGGACAGGGAATGAGCAGTTCTTC.

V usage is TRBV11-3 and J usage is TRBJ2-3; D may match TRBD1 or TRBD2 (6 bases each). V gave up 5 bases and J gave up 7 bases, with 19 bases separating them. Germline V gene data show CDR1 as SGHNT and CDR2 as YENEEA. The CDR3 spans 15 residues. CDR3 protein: CASSPRRGRENTQYF. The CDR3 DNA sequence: TGTGCCAGCAGCCCTCGCCGGGGGCGAGAGAATACGCAGTATTTT.

Here the CDR3 DNA reads TGTGCCAGCAGCCAAGGTGGGAGAGGCACTAGCACAGATACGCAGTATTTT. Amino acids: CASSQGGRGTSTDTQYF. The rearrangement links TRBV4-2 to TRBJ2-3, with D tentatively TRBD2 (5 bases). The CDR3 spans 17 residues. V was cut by 1 base and J by 0 bases, with 14 bases left in between. Germline CDR1 reads LGHNA; CDR2 reads YNFKEQ.

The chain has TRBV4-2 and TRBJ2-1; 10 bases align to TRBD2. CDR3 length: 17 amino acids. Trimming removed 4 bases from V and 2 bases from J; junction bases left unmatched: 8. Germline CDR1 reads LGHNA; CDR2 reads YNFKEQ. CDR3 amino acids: CASSPAPLAGAYNEQFF. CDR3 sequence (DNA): TGTGCCAGCAGCCCCGCACCCCTAGCGGGGGCCTACAATGAGCAGTTCTTC.

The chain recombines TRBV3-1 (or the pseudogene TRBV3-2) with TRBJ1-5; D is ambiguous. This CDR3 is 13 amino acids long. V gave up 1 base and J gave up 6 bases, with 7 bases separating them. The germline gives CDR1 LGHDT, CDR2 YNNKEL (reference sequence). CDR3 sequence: CASSQGSSQPQHF. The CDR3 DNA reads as TGTGCCAGCAGCCAAGGTTCCTCTCAGCCCCAGCATTTT.

CDR3 amino acids: CASNLGLAGVYSYNEQFF. CDR3 bases: TGTGCCAGCAACCTCGGACTAGCGGGGGTTTACTCCTACAATGAGCAGTTCTTC. The gene calls are TRBV28 and TRBJ2-1, with 13 bases fitting TRBD2. Per germline, CDR1 MDHEN and CDR2 SYDVKM. The CDR3 has 18 amino acids. The trim removed 7 bases at V and 0 bases at J, leaving 9 bases unmatched.

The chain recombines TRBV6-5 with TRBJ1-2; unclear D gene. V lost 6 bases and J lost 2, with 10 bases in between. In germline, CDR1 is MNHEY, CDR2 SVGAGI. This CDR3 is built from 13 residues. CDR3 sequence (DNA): TGTGCCAGCAGGCCCGACGAGAACTATGGCTACACCTTC. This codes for CASRPDENYGYTF.

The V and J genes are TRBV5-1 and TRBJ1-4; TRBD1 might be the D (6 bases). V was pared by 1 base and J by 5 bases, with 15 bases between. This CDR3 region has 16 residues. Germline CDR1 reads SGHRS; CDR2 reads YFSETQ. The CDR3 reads CASSLPRWGQNEKLFF. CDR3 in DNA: TGCGCCAGCAGCTTGCCACGTTGGGGGCAGAATGAAAAACTGTTTTTT.

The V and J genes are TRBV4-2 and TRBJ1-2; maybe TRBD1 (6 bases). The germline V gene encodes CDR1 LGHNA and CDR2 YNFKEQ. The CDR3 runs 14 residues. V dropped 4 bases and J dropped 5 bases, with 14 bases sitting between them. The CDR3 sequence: CASSLQGRTYGYTF. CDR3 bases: TGTGCCAGCAGCCTTCAGGGGCGCACATATGGCTACACCTTC.

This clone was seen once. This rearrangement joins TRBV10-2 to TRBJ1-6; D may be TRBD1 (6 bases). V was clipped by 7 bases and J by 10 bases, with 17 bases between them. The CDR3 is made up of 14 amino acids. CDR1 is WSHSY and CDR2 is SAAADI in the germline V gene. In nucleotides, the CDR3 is TGCGCCAGCATCGAGGGGGGGGCGCGGTCACCCCTCCACTTT. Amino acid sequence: CASIEGGARSPLHF.

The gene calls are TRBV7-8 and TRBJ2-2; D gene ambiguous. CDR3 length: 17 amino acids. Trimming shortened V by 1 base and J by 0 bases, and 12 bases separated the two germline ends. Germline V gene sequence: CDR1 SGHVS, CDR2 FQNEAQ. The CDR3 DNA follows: TGTGCCAGCAGCTTAGGCGTCTTCCCAGCGAACACCGGGGAGCTGTTTTTT. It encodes CASSLGVFPANTGELFF.

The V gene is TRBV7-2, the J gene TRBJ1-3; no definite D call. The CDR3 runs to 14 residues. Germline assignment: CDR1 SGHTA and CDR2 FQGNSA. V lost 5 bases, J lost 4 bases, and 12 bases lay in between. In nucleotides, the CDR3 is TGTGCCAGCAGCCCCCACCCAGCCGGAAACACCATATATTTT. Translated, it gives CASSPHPAGNTIYF.

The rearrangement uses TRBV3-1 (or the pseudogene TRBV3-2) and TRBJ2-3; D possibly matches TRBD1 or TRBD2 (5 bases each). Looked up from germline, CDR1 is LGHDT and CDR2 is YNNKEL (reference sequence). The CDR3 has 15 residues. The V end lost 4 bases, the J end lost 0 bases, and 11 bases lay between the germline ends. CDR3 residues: CASSPVGVSTDTQYF. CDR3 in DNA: TGTGCCAGCAGCCCCGTGGGGGTGAGCACAGATACGCAGTATTTT.

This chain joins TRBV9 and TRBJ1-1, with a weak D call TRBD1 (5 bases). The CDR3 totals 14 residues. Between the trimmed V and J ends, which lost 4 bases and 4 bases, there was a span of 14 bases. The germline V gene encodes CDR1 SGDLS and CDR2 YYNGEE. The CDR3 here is CASSTAPGGTEAFF. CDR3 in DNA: TGTGCCAGCAGCACCGCCCCGGGGGGCACTGAAGCTTTCTTT.

The CDR3 region is CASSSRQTKETQYF. The CDR3 DNA reads as TGTGCCAGCAGCTCTAGACAGACCAAAGAGACCCAGTACTTC. This chain connects TRBV11-3 to TRBJ2-5; D might be TRBD1 (5 bases). Germline V CDR1 and CDR2: SGHNT, YENEEA. V dropped 4 bases and J dropped 3 bases, with 12 bases sitting between them. The CDR3 runs 14 residues.

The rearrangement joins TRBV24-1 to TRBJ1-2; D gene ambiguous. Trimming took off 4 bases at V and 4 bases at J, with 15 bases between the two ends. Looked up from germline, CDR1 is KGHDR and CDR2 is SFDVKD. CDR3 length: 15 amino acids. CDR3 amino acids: CATSDPATDIYGYTF. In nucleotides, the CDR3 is TGTGCCACCAGTGACCCTGCAACCGACATCTATGGCTACACCTTC.

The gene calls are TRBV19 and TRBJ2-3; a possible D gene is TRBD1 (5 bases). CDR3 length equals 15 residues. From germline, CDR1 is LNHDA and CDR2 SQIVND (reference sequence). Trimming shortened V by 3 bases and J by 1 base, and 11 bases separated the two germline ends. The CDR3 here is CASSMGRSRTDTQYF. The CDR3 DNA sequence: TGTGCCAGTAGTATGGGGCGTTCACGCACAGATACGCAGTATTTT.

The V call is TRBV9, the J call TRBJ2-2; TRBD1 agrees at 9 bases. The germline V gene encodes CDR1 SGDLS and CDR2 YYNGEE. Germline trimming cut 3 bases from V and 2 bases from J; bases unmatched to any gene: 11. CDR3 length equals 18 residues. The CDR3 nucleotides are TGTGCCAGCAGCGGTTCCTGGACAGGGGCCTTTAACACCGGGGAGCTGTTTTTT. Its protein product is CASSGSWTGAFNTGELFF.

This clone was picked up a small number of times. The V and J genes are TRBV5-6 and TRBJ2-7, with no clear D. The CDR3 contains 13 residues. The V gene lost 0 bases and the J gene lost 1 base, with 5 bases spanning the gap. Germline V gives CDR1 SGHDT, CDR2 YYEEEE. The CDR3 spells CASSLANSYEQYF. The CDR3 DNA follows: TGTGCCAGCAGCTTGGCAAATTCCTACGAGCAGTACTTC.

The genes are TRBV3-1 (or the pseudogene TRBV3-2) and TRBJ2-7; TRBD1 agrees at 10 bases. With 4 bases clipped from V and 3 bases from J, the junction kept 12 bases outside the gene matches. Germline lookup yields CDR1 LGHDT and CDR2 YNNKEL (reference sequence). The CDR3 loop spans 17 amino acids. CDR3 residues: CASSPQVGTGVYYEQYF. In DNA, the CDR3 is TGTGCCAGCAGCCCTCAAGTCGGGACAGGGGTTTACTACGAGCAGTACTTC.

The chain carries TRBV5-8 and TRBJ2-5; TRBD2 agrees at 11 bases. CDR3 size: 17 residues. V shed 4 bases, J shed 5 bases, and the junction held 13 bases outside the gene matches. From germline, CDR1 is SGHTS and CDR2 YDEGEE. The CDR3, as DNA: TGTGCCAGCAGCCGTATGCGGGGTAGCGGGAGGGTTGAGACCCAGTACTTC. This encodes CASSRMRGSGRVETQYF. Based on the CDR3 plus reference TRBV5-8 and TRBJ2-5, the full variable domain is EAGVTQSPTHLIKTRGQQATLRCSPISGHTSVYWYQQALGLGLQFLLWYDEGEERNRGNFPPRFSGRQFPNYSSELNVNALELEDSALYLCASSRMRGSGRVETQYFGPGTRLLVL.

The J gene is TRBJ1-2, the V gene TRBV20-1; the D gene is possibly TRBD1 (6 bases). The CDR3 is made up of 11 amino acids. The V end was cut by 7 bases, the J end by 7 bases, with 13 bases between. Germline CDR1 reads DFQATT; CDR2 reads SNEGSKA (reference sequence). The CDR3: CSGTDLIGYTF. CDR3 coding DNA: TGCAGTGGGACAGATTTAATTGGCTACACCTTC.

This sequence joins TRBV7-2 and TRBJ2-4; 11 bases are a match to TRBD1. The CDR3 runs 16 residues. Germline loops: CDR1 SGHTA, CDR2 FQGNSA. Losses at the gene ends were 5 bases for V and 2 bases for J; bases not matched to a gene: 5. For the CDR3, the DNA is TGTGCCAGCAGCGATCGGACAGGGGGCTCCAAAAACATTCAGTACTTC. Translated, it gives CASSDRTGGSKNIQYF.

The CDR3 DNA is TGTGCCAGCAGTCTCAACAGCGGGGGAGACCAAGAGACCCAGTACTTC. Protein: CASSLNSGGDQETQYF. The rearrangement joins TRBV2 to TRBJ2-5; 8 nucleotides agree with TRBD2. Unmatched junction bases numbered 8, after V lost 5 bases and J lost 0 bases. Germline V gives CDR1 SNHLY, CDR2 FYNNEI. This CDR3 contains 16 residues.